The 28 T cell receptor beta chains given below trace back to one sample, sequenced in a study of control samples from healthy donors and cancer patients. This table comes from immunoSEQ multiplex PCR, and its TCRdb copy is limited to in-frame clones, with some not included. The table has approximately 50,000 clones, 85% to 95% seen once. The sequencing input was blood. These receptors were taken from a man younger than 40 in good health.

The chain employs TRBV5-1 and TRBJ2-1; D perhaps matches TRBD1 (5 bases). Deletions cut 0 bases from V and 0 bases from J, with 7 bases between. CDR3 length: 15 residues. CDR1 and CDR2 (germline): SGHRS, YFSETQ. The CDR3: CASSLGRVSYNEQFF. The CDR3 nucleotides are TGCGCCAGCAGCTTGGGCAGGGTCTCCTACAATGAGCAGTTCTTC.

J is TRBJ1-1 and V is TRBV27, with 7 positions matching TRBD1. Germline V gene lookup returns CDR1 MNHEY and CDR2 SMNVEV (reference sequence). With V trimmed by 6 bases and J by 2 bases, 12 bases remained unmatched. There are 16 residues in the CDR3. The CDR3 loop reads CASSRGWDSTNTEAFF. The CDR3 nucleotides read TGTGCCAGCAGCCGGGGGTGGGACAGCACCAACACTGAAGCTTTCTTT.

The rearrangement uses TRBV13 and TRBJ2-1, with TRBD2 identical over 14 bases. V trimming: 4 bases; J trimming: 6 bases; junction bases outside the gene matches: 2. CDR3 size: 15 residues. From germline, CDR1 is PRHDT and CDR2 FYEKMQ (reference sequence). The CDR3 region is CASSWGLAGANEQFF. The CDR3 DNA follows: TGTGCCAGCAGCTGGGGACTAGCGGGAGCCAATGAGCAGTTCTTC. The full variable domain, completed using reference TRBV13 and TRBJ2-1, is AAGVIQSPRHLIKEKRETATLKCYPIPRHDTVYWYQQGPGQDPQFLISFYEKMQSDKGSIPDRFSAQQFSDYHSELNMSSLELGDSALYFCASSWGLAGANEQFFGPGTRLTVL.

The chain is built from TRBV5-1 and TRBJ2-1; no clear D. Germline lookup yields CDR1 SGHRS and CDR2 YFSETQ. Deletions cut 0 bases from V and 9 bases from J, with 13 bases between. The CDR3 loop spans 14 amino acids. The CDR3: CASSLAEDQAEQFF. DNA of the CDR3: TGCGCCAGCAGCTTGGCCGAGGACCAAGCTGAGCAGTTCTTC.

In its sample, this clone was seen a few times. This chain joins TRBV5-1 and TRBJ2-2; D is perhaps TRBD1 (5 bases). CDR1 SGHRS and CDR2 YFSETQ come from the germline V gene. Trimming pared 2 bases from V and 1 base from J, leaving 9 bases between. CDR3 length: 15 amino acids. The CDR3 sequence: CASSFDRLNTGELFF. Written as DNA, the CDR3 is TGCGCCAGCAGCTTCGACAGATTGAACACCGGGGAGCTGTTTTTT.

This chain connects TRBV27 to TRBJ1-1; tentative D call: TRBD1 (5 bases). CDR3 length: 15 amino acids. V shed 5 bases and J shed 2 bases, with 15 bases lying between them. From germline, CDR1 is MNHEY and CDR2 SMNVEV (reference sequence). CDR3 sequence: CASSPGGGGNTEAFF. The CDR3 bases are TGTGCCAGCAGTCCCGGCGGGGGAGGTAACACTGAAGCTTTCTTT.

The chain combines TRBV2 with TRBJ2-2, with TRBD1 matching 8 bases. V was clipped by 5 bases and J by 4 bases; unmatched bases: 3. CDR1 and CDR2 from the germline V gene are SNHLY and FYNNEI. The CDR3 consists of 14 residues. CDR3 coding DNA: TGTGCCAGCAGTCAAGACAGGGGCACCGGGGAGCTGTTTTTT. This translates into CASSQDRGTGELFF.

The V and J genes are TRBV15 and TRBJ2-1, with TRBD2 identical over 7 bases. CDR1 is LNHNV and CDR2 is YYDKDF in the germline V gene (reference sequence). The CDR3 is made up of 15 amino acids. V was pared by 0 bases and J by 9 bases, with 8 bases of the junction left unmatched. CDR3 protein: CATSRDRGRAGEQFF. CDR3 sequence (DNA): TGTGCCACCAGCAGAGATAGAGGGAGGGCGGGTGAGCAGTTCTTC.

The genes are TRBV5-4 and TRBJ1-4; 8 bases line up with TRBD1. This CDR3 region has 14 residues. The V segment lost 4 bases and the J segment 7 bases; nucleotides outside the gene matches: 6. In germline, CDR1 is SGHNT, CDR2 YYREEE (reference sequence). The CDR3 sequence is CASSPQGAREKLFF. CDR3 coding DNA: TGTGCCAGCAGCCCGCAGGGGGCTCGTGAAAAACTGTTTTTT.

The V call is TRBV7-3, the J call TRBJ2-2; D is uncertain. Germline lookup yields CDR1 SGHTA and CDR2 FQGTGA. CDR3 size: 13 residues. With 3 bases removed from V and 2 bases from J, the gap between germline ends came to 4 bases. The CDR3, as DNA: TGTGCCAGCAGCTTGGGAAACACCGGGGAGCTGTTTTTT. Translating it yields CASSLGNTGELFF.

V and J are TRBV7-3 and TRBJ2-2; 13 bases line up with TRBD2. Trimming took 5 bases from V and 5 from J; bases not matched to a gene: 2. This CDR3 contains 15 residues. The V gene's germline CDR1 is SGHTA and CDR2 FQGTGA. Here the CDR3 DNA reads TGTGCCAGCAGCCCGGGACTAGCGGGAACCGGGGAGCTGTTTTTT. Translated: CASSPGLAGTGELFF.

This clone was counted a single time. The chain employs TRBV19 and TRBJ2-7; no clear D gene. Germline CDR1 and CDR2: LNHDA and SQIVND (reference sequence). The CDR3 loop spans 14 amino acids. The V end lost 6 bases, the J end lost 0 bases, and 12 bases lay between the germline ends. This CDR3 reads CASSLTQASYEQYF. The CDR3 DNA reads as TGTGCCAGTAGCCTCACCCAGGCCTCCTACGAGCAGTACTTC.

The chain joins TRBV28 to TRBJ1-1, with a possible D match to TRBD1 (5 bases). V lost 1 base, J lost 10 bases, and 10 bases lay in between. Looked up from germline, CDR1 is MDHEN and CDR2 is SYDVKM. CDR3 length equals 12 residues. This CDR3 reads CASSLFGGSAFF. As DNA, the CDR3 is TGTGCCAGCAGTTTATTCGGGGGGTCAGCTTTCTTT.

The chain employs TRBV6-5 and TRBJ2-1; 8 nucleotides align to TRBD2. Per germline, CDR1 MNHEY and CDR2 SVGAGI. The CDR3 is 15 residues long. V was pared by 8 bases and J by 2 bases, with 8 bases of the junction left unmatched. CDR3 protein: CASVRAGVPYNEQFF. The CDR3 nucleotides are TGTGCCAGCGTAAGAGCGGGAGTCCCCTACAATGAGCAGTTCTTC.

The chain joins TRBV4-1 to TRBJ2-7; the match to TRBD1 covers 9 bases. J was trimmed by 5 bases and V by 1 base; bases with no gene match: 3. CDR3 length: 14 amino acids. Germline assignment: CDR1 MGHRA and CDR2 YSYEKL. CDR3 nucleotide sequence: TGCGCCAGCAGCCAAGTGGGGGACAGGGACGAGCAGTACTTC. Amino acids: CASSQVGDRDEQYF.

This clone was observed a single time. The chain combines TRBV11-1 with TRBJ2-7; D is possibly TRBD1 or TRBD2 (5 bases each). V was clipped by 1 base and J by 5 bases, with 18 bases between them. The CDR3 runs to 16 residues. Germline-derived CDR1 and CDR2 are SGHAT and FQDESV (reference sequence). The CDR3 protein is CASSLEDGARGHEQYF. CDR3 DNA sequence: TGTGCCAGCAGCTTAGAAGACGGGGCCCGCGGCCACGAGCAGTACTTC.

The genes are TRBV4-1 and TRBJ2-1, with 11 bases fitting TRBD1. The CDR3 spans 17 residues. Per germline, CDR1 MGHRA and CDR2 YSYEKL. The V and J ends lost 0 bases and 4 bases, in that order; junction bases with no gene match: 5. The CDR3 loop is CASSQDRGQGAYNEQFF. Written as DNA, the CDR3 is TGCGCCAGCAGCCAAGATCGCGGACAGGGGGCTTACAATGAGCAGTTCTTC.

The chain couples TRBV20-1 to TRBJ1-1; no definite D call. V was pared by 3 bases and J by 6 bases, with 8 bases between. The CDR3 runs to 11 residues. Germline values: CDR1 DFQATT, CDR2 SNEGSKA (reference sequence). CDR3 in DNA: TGCAGTGCTAGCGTCGCACCTGAAGCTTTCTTT. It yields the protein CSASVAPEAFF.

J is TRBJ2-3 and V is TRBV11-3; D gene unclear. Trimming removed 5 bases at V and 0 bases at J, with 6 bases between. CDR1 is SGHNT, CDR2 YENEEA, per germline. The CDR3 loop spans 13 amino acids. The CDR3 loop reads CASSSSSTDTQYF. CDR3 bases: TGTGCCAGCAGCAGTTCGAGCACAGATACGCAGTATTTT.

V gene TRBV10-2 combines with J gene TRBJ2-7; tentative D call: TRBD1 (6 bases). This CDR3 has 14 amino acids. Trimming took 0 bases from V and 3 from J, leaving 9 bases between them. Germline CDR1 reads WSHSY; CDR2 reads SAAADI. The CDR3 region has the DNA TGCGCCAGCAGTGAGTCCACAGGGAACTACGAGCAGTACTTC. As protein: CASSESTGNYEQYF.

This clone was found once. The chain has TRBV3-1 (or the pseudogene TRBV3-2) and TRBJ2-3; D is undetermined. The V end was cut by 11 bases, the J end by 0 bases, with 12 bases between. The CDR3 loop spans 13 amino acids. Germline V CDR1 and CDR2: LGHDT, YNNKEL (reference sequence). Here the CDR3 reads CAFHSDSTDTQYF. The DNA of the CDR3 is TGTGCCTTCCACAGCGATAGCACAGATACGCAGTATTTT.

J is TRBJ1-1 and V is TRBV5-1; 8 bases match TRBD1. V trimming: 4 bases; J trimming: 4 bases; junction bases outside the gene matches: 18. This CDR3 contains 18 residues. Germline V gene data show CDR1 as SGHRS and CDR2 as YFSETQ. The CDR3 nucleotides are TGCGCCAGCAGCCTACATCAGGCTCAGGGGGCTTTTAGCACTGAAGCTTTCTTT. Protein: CASSLHQAQGAFSTEAFF.

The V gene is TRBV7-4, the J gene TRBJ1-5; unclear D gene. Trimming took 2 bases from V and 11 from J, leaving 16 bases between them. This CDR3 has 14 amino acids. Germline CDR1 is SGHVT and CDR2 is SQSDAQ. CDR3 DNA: TGTGCCAGCAGCTTATACAGCCCGTATTCGGCCCAGCATTTT. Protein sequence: CASSLYSPYSAQHF.

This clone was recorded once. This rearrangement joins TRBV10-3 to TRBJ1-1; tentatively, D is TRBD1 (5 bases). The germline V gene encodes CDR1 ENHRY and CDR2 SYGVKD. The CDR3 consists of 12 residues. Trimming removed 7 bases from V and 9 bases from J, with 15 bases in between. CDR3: CAITSGGEKAFF. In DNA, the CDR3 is TGTGCCATCACGTCGGGGGGGGAAAAAGCTTTCTTT.

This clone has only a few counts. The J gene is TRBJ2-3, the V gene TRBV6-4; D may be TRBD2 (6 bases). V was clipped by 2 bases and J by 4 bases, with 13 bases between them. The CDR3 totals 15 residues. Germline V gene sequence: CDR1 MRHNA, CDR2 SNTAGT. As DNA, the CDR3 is TGTGCCAGCAGTGACCGGGACTTACCCTCAGATACGCAGTATTTT. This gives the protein CASSDRDLPSDTQYF.

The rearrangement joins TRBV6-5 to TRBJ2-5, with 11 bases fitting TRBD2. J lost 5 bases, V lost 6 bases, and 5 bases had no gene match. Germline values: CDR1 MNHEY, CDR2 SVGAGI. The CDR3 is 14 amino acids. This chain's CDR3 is CASSTLAGAETQYF. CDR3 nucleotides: TGTGCCAGCAGCACACTAGCGGGAGCGGAGACCCAGTACTTC.

The CDR3 region is CASSTGQGNYGYTF. The DNA of the CDR3 is TGTGCCAGTAGTACCGGACAGGGTAATTATGGCTACACCTTC. The chain combines TRBV19 with TRBJ1-2, with 8 nucleotides matching TRBD1. CDR3 size: 14 residues. Trimming removed 4 bases from V and 5 bases from J; junction bases left unmatched: 6. Germline assignment: CDR1 LNHDA and CDR2 SQIVND (reference sequence).

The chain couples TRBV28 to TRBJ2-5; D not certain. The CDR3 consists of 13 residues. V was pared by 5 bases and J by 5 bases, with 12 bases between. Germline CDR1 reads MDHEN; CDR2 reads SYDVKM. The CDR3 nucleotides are TGTGCCAGCAGTCCTCCGAAAGTTGAGACCCAGTACTTC. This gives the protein CASSPPKVETQYF. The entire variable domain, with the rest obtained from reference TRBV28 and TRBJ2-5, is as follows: DVKVTQSSRYLVKRTGEKVFLECVQDMDHENMFWYRQDPGLGLRLIYFSYDVKMKEKGDIPEGYSVSREKKERFSLILESASTNQTSMYLCASSPPKVETQYFGPGTRLLVL.